These 21 T cell receptor beta chains were sequenced from one sample in a study of graft-versus-host responses after intestinal transplantation. The protocol was immunoSEQ multiplex PCR, while the TCRdb copy is restricted to in-frame clones and leaves out a portion. Among 60,000 to 90,000 clones listed, roughly 87% were seen once. Their antigens remain unidentified. Sequenced material: unstimulated CD8+ T cells sorted from spleen or lymph node cells, taken before intestinal transplant. These TCRs come from a human donor who received an intestinal transplant.

The genes are TRBV6-1 and TRBJ2-3; 8 nucleotides line up with TRBD2. This CDR3 spans 15 amino acids. Trimming at V came to 4 bases and at J to 6 bases, leaving 9 bases not matched to a gene. The germline CDR1 and CDR2 sequences are MNHNS and SASEGT. The CDR3 region is CASSGERGPADTQYF. CDR3 nucleotides: TGTGCCAGCAGTGGGGAGCGGGGGCCCGCCGATACGCAGTATTTT.

The rearrangement links TRBV5-1 to TRBJ2-7; 7 nucleotides line up with TRBD2. Unmatched junction bases numbered 5, after V lost 0 bases and J lost 5 bases. The CDR3 has 14 amino acids. The V gene's germline CDR1 is SGHRS and CDR2 YFSETQ. The CDR3 sequence: CASSLAGGVNEQYF. The CDR3 DNA sequence: TGCGCCAGCAGCTTGGCGGGAGGTGTGAACGAGCAGTACTTC.

V gene TRBV6-6 combines with J gene TRBJ2-3; 7 bases are shared with TRBD2. CDR3 length: 16 residues. Germline loops: CDR1 MNHNY, CDR2 SVGAGI (reference sequence). The J segment lost 1 base and the V segment lost 5 bases, leaving 9 bases of the junction unmatched. CDR3 DNA sequence: TGTGCCAGCAGTCAGGAAGGACGGGGGGGCACAGATACGCAGTATTTT. Translating gives CASSQEGRGGTDTQYF.

The rearrangement joins TRBV2 to TRBJ1-5, with TRBD1 as a possible D gene (6 bases). CDR1 and CDR2 from the germline V gene are SNHLY and FYNNEI. V was pared by 7 bases and J by 2 bases, with 18 bases between. This CDR3 has 16 residues. The CDR3 is CASTTNRQAGNQPQHF. CDR3 in DNA: TGTGCCAGCACCACTAACCGACAGGCTGGCAATCAGCCCCAGCATTTT.

The V gene is TRBV20-1, the J gene TRBJ2-3, with 7 nucleotides matching TRBD2. Germline loops: CDR1 DFQATT, CDR2 SNEGSKA (reference sequence). Germline trimming cut 6 bases from V and 14 bases from J; bases unmatched to any gene: 11. The CDR3 loop spans 11 amino acids. CDR3 in DNA: TGCAGTGCCGCGGGGGTGGGGCCGGGGTATTTT. This codes for CSAAGVGPGYF.

The rearrangement joins TRBV2 to TRBJ2-5, with 7 bases lining up with TRBD2. The junction had 7 bases not matched to a gene; V was cut back by 4 bases and J by 2 bases. CDR1 SNHLY and CDR2 FYNNEI come from the germline V gene. The CDR3 spans 15 residues. The CDR3 DNA reads as TGTGCCAGCAGTGTCCTAGCGGCCCAGCAAGAGACCCAGTACTTC. It specifies CASSVLAAQQETQYF. Looking up the rest from reference TRBV2 and TRBJ2-5 gives the full variable domain: EPEVTQTPSHQVTQMGQEVILRCVPISNHLYFYWYRQILGQKVEFLVSFYNNEISEKSEIFDDQFSVERPDGSNFTLKIRSTKLEDSAMYFCASSVLAAQQETQYFGPGTRLLVL.

This clone was detected once. The CDR3 DNA follows: TGTGCCAGCAGCTTGGGGACAGGGTATGTCTCTGCGGAGACCCAGTACTTC. Protein sequence: CASSLGTGYVSAETQYF. The chain has TRBV5-6 and TRBJ2-5, with 8 bases fitting TRBD1. Germline trimming cut 0 bases from V and 5 bases from J; bases unmatched to any gene: 12. Germline V gene sequence: CDR1 SGHDT, CDR2 YYEEEE. There are 17 residues in the CDR3.

The chain couples TRBV13 to TRBJ1-1; D remains ambiguous. Germline values: CDR1 PRHDT, CDR2 FYEKMQ (reference sequence). The ends were cut back, 8 bases at V and 3 bases at J, with 10 bases in the middle. This CDR3 is built from 12 residues. CDR3 amino acids: CASVAEDTEAFF. The CDR3 region has the DNA TGTGCCAGCGTGGCGGAGGACACTGAAGCTTTCTTT.

The chain combines TRBV7-9 with TRBJ1-5, with D maybe TRBD1 (6 bases). The V and J ends lost 5 bases and 4 bases respectively, with 12 bases between them. The CDR3 extends over 14 amino acids. Germline lookup yields CDR1 SEHNR and CDR2 FQNEAQ (reference sequence). The CDR3 region has the DNA TGTGCCAGCAGCCTGGGGCAGGGGAATCAGCCCCAGCATTTT. It specifies CASSLGQGNQPQHF.

V gene TRBV6-5 combines with J gene TRBJ1-5; D ambiguous. Germline loops: CDR1 MNHEY, CDR2 SVGAGI. Trimming pared 5 bases from V and 3 bases from J, leaving 14 bases between. The CDR3 totals 15 residues. The CDR3 region has the DNA TGTGCCAGCAGTCCGTCAGGCGCGATCAATCAGCCCCAGCATTTT. Amino acid sequence: CASSPSGAINQPQHF.

The J gene is TRBJ2-1, the V gene TRBV13; 8 bases are shared with TRBD1. The germline gives CDR1 PRHDT, CDR2 FYEKMQ (reference sequence). After removal of 5 bases from V and 7 bases from J, the junction contained 10 bases not matched to a gene. The CDR3 runs to 15 residues. The CDR3 DNA reads as TGTGCCAGCAGCCAACGGACAGGGTCCTTGAATGAGCAGTTCTTC. It codes for CASSQRTGSLNEQFF.

The rearrangement uses TRBV5-1 and TRBJ1-5; D remains unclear. V was shortened by 2 bases and J by 4 bases, with 10 bases between the two germline ends. This CDR3 is built from 14 residues. Germline values: CDR1 SGHRS, CDR2 YFSETQ. DNA of the CDR3: TGCGCCAGCAGCTTTGGCGGGAGTAATCAGCCCCAGCATTTT. As protein: CASSFGGSNQPQHF.

The chain joins TRBV7-2 to TRBJ1-2; D is undetermined. Germline CDR1 and CDR2: SGHTA and FQGNSA. There are 16 residues in the CDR3. The ends were cut back, 0 bases at V and 5 bases at J, with 16 bases in the middle. The CDR3: CASSLAPQTGYYGYTF. CDR3 nucleotide sequence: TGTGCCAGCAGCTTAGCCCCGCAGACCGGGTATTATGGCTACACCTTC.

This chain joins TRBV9 and TRBJ1-2, with a tentative D call TRBD1 (5 bases). V was clipped by 0 bases and J by 6 bases, with 12 bases between them. CDR3 length equals 14 residues. Germline V gene sequence: CDR1 SGDLS, CDR2 YYNGEE. The CDR3 DNA sequence: TGTGCCAGCAGCGTAGGGGGGGGATTGGATGGCTACACCTTC. As protein: CASSVGGGLDGYTF.

The V and J genes are TRBV11-2 and TRBJ2-7; 9 positions match TRBD2. CDR3 size: 16 residues. J was trimmed by 6 bases and V by 2 bases; bases with no gene match: 11. Germline V gene sequence: CDR1 SGHAT, CDR2 FQNNGV. The CDR3 sequence is CASSLSPGLASGEQYF. CDR3 DNA: TGTGCCAGCAGCTTAAGCCCGGGACTAGCATCCGGCGAGCAGTACTTC. The full variable domain, completed using reference TRBV11-2 and TRBJ2-7, is EAGVAQSPRYKIIEKRQSVAFWCNPISGHATLYWYQQILGQGPKLLIQFQNNGVVDDSQLPKDRFSAERLKGVDSTLKIQPAKLEDSAVYLCASSLSPGLASGEQYFGPGTRLTVT.

The J gene is TRBJ1-1, the V gene TRBV7-9, with 11 nucleotides matching TRBD1. The length of the CDR3 is 17 residues. Germline V CDR1 and CDR2: SEHNR, FQNEAQ (reference sequence). V lost 5 bases to trimming and J lost 1 base; unmatched junction nucleotides: 9. The CDR3 region has the DNA TGTGCCAGCAGCCCCCGGACAGGGGGCGGAAAGAACACTGAAGCTTTCTTT. Amino acids: CASSPRTGGGKNTEAFF.

The chain has TRBV27 and TRBJ2-7; D possibly corresponds to TRBD2 (6 bases). Germline V gives CDR1 MNHEY, CDR2 SMNVEV (reference sequence). This CDR3 has 14 amino acids. Trimming took off 3 bases at V and 2 bases at J, with 11 bases between the two ends. The CDR3 protein is CASSFGGLAYEQYF. In DNA, the CDR3 is TGTGCCAGCAGTTTTGGGGGACTTGCCTACGAGCAGTACTTC.

The chain couples TRBV20-1 to TRBJ2-1; D unclear. The CDR3 has 10 amino acids. V was shortened by 6 bases and J by 14 bases, with 14 bases between the two germline ends. CDR1 is DFQATT and CDR2 is SNEGSKA in the germline V gene (reference sequence). CDR3 sequence: CSAGSGPEFF. In DNA form, the CDR3 reads TGCAGTGCCGGGTCCGGCCCTGAGTTCTTC.

The rearrangement joins TRBV27 to TRBJ1-1; D gene unclear. The germline CDR1 and CDR2 sequences are MNHEY and SMNVEV (reference sequence). Trimming removed 3 bases from V and 0 bases from J, with 8 bases in between. CDR3 length equals 14 residues. CDR3 coding DNA: TGTGCCAGCAGTTTGACAAGTATGAACACTGAAGCTTTCTTT. Encoded protein: CASSLTSMNTEAFF.

This clone was found once. The genes are TRBV5-4 and TRBJ2-5, with 10 positions matching TRBD2. CDR1 SGHNT and CDR2 YYREEE come from the germline V gene (reference sequence). The CDR3 totals 19 residues. V shed 0 bases and J 0 bases; nucleotides not matched to a gene: 11. As DNA, the CDR3 is TGTGCCAGCAGCTTGGCAGGCGGCTCTAGCGGGGGCAACCAAGAGACCCAGTACTTC. Its translation: CASSLAGGSSGGNQETQYF.

This clone was seen a handful of times. The chain uses TRBV6-5 and TRBJ1-6; 11 bases align to TRBD1. This CDR3 region has 16 residues. CDR1 and CDR2 from the germline V gene are MNHEY and SVGAGI. Trimming cost V 2 bases and J 10 bases; bases outside gene matches: 7. This CDR3 is CASSYGAGTGGSPLHF. DNA of the CDR3: TGTGCCAGCAGTTACGGGGCCGGGACAGGGGGGTCACCCCTCCACTTT.